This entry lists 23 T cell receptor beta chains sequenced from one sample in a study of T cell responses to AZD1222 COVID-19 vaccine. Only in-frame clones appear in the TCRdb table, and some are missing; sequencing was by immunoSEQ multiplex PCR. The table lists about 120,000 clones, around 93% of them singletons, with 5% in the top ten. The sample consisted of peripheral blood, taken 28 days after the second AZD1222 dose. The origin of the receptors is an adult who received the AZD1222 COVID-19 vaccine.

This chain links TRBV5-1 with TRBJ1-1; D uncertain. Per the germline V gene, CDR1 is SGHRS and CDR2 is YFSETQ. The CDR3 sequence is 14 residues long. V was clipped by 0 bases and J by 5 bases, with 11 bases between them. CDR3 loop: CASSLADWRTEAFF. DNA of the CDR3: TGCGCCAGCAGCTTGGCCGATTGGAGAACTGAAGCTTTCTTT.

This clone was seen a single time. For the CDR3, the DNA is TGCGCCAGCAGTGAACAGGGAAAAGGACGGGGCTACACCTTC. Residues: CASSEQGKGRGYTF. This chain joins TRBV10-2 and TRBJ1-2; a possible D gene is TRBD1 (6 bases). The germline V gene has CDR1 WSHSY and CDR2 SAAADI. The CDR3 has 14 residues. Trimming removed 3 bases at V and 8 bases at J, with 16 bases between.

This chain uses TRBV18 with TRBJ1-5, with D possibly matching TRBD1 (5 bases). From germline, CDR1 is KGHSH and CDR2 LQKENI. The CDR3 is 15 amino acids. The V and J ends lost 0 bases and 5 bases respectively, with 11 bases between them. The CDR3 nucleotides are TGTGCCAGCTCACCACCGGGTACAGGTTATCAGCCCCAGCATTTT. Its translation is CASSPPGTGYQPQHF.

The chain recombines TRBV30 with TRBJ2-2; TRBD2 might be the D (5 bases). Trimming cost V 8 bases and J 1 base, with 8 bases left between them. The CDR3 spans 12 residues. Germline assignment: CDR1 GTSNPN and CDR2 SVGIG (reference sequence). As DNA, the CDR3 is TGTGCCAAGGAGGAGAACACCGGGGAGCTGTTTTTT. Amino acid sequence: CAKEENTGELFF.

CDR3 region: CAWSASHTNYGYTF. The CDR3 bases are TGTGCCTGGAGTGCCTCACACACTAACTATGGCTACACCTTC. The chain combines TRBV30 with TRBJ1-2; D gene ambiguous. There are 14 residues in the CDR3. Germline values: CDR1 GTSNPN, CDR2 SVGIG (reference sequence). The ends were cut back, 1 base at V and 0 bases at J, with 9 bases in the middle.

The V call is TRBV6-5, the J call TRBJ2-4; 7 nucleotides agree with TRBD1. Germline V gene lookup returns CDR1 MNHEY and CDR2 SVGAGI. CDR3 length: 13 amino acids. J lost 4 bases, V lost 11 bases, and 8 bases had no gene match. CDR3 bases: TGTGCCGTAGAAACAGGGGTTAAAAACATTCAGTACTTC. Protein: CAVETGVKNIQYF.

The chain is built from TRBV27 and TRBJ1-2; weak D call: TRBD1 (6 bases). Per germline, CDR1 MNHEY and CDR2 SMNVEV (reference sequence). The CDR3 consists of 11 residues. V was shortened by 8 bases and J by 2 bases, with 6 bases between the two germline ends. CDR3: CASGQNYGYTF. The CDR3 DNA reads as TGTGCCAGCGGACAGAACTATGGCTACACCTTC.

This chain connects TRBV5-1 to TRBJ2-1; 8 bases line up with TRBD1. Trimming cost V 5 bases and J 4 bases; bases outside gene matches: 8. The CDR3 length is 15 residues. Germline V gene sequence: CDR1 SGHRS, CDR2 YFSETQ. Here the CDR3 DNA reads TGCGCCAGCAGGACCCGGGACAGGATGTACAATGAGCAGTTCTTC. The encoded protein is CASRTRDRMYNEQFF. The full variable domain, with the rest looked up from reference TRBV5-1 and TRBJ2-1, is KAGVTQTPRYLIKTRGQQVTLSCSPISGHRSVSWYQQTPGQGLQFLFEYFSETQRNKGNFPGRFSGRQFSNSRSEMNVSTLELGDSALYLCASRTRDRMYNEQFFGPGTRLTVL.

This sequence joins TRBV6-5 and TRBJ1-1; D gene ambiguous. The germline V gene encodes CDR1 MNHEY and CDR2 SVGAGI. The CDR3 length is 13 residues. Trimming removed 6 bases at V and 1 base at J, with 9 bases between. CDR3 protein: CASSLNGNTEAFF. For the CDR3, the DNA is TGTGCCAGCAGCCTCAACGGGAACACTGAAGCTTTCTTT.

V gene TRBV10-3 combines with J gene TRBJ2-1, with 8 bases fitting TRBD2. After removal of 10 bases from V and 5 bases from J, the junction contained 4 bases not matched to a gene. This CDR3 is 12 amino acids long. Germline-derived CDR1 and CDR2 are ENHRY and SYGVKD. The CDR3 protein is CATGGDDNEQFF. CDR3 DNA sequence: TGTGCCACGGGGGGGGACGACAATGAGCAGTTCTTC.

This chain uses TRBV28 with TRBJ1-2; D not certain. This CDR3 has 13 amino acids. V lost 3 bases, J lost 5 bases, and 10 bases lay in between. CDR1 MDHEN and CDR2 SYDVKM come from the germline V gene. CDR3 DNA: TGTGCCAGCAGTTTGACCCGGCCTTATGGCTACACCTTC. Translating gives CASSLTRPYGYTF.

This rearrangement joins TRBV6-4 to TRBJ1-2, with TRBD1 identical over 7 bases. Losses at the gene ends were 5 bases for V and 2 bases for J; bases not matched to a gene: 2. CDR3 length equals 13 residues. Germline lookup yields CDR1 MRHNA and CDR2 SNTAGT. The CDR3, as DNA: TGTGCCAGCAGTCCAGGGGGAAACTATGGCTACACCTTC. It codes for CASSPGGNYGYTF.

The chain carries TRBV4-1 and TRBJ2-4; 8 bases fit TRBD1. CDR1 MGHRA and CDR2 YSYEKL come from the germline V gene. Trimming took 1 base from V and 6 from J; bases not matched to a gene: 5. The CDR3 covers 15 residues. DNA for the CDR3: TGCGCCAGCAGCCAAGCCCAGGGGGCGGGAAACATTCAGTACTTC. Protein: CASSQAQGAGNIQYF.

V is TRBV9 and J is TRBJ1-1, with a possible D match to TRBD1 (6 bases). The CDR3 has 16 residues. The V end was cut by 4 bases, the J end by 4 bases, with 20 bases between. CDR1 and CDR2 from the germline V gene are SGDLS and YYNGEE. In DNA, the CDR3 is TGTGCCAGCAGCCCCCGACAGGTGGTTGGTCCCACTGAAGCTTTCTTT. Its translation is CASSPRQVVGPTEAFF.

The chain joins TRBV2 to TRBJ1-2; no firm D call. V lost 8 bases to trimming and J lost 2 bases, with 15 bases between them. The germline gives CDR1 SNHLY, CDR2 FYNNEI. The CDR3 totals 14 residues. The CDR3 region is CASSLQQVNYGYTF. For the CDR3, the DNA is TGTGCCAGCTCTCTACAGCAGGTCAACTATGGCTACACCTTC.

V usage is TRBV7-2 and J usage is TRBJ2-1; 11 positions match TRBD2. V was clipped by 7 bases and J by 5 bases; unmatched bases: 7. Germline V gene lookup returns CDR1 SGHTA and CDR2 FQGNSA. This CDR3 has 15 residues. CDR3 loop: CASTSLAGGNNEQFF. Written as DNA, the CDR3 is TGTGCCAGCACTTCCCTAGCGGGGGGAAACAATGAGCAGTTCTTC. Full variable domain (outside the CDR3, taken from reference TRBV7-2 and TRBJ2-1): GAGVSQSPSNKVTEKGKDVELRCDPISGHTALYWYRQSLGQGLEFLIYFQGNSAPDKSGLPSDRFSAERTGGSVSTLTIQRTQQEDSAVYLCASTSLAGGNNEQFFGPGTRLTVL.

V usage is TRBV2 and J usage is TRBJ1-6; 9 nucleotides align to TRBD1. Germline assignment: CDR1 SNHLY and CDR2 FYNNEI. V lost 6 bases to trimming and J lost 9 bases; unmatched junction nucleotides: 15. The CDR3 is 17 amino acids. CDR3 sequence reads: CASSGETGGAFGSPLHF. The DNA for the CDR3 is TGTGCCAGCAGCGGCGAAACAGGGGGCGCTTTCGGTTCACCCCTCCACTTT.

The CDR3: CASSPGVYGYTF. DNA of the CDR3: TGTGCCAGCAGCCCGGGGGTATATGGCTACACCTTC. This chain joins TRBV6-2 or TRBV6-3 and TRBJ1-2; the D gene is possibly TRBD1 (5 bases). The CDR3 length is 12 residues. V lost 6 bases to trimming and J lost 5 bases, with 10 bases between them. Germline CDR1 MNHEY, CDR2 SVGEGT.

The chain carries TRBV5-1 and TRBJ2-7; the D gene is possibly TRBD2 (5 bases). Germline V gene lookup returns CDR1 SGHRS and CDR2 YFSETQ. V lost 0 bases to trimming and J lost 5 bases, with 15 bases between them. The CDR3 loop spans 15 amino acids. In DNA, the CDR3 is TGCGCCAGCAGCTTGGCCCTCTCAGGAGGCCACGAGCAGTACTTC. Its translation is CASSLALSGGHEQYF.

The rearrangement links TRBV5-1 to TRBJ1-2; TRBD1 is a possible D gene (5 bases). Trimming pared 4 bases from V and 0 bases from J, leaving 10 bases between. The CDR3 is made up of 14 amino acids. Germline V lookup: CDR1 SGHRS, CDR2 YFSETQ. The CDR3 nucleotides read TGCGCCAGCAGCGCAGGGAGCGCTAACTATGGCTACACCTTC. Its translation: CASSAGSANYGYTF.

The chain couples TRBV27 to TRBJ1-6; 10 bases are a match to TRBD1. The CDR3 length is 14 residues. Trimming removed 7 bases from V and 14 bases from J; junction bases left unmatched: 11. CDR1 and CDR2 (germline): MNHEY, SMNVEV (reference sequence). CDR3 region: CASTPGQGTGTLHF. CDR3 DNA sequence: TGTGCCAGCACCCCGGGACAGGGGACAGGCACCCTCCACTTT.

The CDR3 nucleotides are TGTGCCAGCAGCTTCTTCAAGCGGGAGGGCCCCTACGAGCAGTACTTC. This translates into CASSFFKREGPYEQYF. The gene calls are TRBV11-3 and TRBJ2-7; 10 bases are a match to TRBD2. The V and J ends lost 3 bases and 2 bases, in that order; junction bases with no gene match: 7. From germline, CDR1 is SGHNT and CDR2 YENEEA. CDR3 length: 16 residues.

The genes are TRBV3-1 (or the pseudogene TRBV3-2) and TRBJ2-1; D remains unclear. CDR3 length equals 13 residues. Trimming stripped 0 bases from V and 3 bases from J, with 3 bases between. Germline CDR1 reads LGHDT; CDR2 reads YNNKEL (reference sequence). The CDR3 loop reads CASSQEYYNEQFF. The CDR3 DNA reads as TGTGCCAGCAGCCAAGAATACTACAATGAGCAGTTCTTC.